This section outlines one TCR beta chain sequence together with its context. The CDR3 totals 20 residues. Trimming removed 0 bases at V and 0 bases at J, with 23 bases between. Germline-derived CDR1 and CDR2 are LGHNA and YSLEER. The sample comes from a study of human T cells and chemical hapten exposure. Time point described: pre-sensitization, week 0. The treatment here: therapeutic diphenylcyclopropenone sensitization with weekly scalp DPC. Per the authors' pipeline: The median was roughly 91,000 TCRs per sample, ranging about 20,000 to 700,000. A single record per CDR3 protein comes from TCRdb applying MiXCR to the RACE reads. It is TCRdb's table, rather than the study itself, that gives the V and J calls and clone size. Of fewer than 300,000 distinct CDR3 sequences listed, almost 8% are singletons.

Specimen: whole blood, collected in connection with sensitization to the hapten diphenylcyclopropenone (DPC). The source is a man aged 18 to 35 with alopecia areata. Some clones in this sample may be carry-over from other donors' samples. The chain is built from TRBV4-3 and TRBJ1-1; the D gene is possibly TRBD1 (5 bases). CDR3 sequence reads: CASSQDRVQGYPPVNTEAFF. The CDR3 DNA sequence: TGCGCCAGCAGCCAAGATCGGGTCCAGGGCTACCCGCCGGTGAACACTGAAGCTTTCTTT.